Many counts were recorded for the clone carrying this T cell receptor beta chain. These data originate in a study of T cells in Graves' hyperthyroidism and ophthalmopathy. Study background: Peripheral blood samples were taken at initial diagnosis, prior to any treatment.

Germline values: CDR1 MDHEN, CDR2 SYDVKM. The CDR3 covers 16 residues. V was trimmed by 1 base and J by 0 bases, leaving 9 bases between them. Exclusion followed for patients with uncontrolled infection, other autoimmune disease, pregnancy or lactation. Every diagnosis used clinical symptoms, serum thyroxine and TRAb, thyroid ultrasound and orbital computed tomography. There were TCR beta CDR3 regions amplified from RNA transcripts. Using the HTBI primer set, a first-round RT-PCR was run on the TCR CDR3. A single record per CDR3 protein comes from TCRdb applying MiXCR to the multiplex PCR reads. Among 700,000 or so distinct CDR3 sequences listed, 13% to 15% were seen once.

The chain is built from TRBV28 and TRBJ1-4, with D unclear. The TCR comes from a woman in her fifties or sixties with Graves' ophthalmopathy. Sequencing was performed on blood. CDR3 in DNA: TGTGCCAGCAGTTTATCTACCACAGCAACTAATGAAAAACTGTTTTTT. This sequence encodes CASSLSTTATNEKLFF.